Listed below are T cell receptor beta chains from one sample, sequenced in a study of blood T cell repertoires in COVID-19. Libraries were prepared by immunoSEQ multiplex PCR; TCRdb keeps only in-frame clonotypes and omits some of them. The top ten clones hold about 5.3% of a sample with fewer than 200,000 clones, approximately 91% of them seen once. Material: peripheral blood. These receptors all come from a man aged 18 to 30 with COVID-19, enrolled during active disease. Both conserved end residues are part of each CDR3. The D gene is left open where the match is weak. Where a row states a size, it is once, few, many or the class of an expanded clone; other rows omit it.

j_call clone_size v_call d_call cdr3_nt cdr3_aa
TRBJ2-7 . TRBV6-6 TRBD1 TGTGCCAGCAGTTACGTGTTTAGGGGGCTCAACGAGCAGTACTTC CASSYVFRGLNEQYF
TRBJ2-1 . TRBV5-5 TRBD1 TGTGCCAGCGGCCCGGACAGGGGGTCTTTATCCCTTGTCCACAATGAGCAGTTCTTC CASGPDRGSLSLVHNEQFF
TRBJ2-7 . TRBV5-1 . TGCGCCAGCAGCTTGGAGTTAGGGGCCTACGAGCAGTACTTC CASSLELGAYEQYF
TRBJ1-2 . TRBV9 . TGTGCCAGCAGCGTAGCTCACAGGGTGGATGGCTACACCTTC CASSVAHRVDGYTF
TRBJ2-3 . TRBV4-1 . TGCGCCAGCAGCCCAGAGGGAGCCACAGATACGCAGTATTTT CASSPEGATDTQYF
TRBJ1-2 . TRBV9 . TGTGCCAGCAGCGTAGGTCAGAATCCCAACTATGGCTACACCTTC CASSVGQNPNYGYTF
TRBJ2-2 . TRBV5-4 . TGTGCCAGCAGCTCCCATACCGGGGAGCTGTTTTTT CASSSHTGELFF
TRBJ2-5 . TRBV4-3 TRBD2 TGCGCCAGCAGCCCTGCAGCGGGAGTTGAGACCCAGTACTTC CASSPAAGVETQYF
TRBJ2-3 . TRBV6-1 . TGTGCCAGCAGTGCCCTGGGTAGCGGATACACAGATACGCAGTATTTT CASSALGSGYTDTQYF
TRBJ1-2 once TRBV29-1 TRBD1 TGCAGCGACGGGACAGACTCTGGTGGCTATGGCTACACCTTC CSDGTDSGGYGYTF
TRBJ2-7 . TRBV5-1 . TGCGCCAGCAGCGCCCGGACACCCTACGAGCAGTACTTC CASSARTPYEQYF
TRBJ1-2 . TRBV2 . TGTGCCACCGATAGGTGGGGGACTGATGGCTACACCTTC CATDRWGTDGYTF
TRBJ2-7 once TRBV28 . TGTGCCAGCAGTCAACAGGGCAGGAACGAGCAGTACTTC CASSQQGRNEQYF
TRBJ2-1 . TRBV9 . TGTGCCAGCAGCGTAGGCCAGGGTCCCTACAATGAGCAGTTCTTC CASSVGQGPYNEQFF
TRBJ2-7 once TRBV7-2 . TGTGCCAGCAGCCACTCCCCGGAATCGGGGGAGCAGTACTTC CASSHSPESGEQYF
TRBJ1-2 . TRBV5-1 . TGCGCCAGCAGCTTGGAGGCGGGCAACTATGGCTACACCTTC CASSLEAGNYGYTF
TRBJ2-1 . TRBV19 TRBD1 TGTGCCAGTAGTACGTCTTTTGGGACAGTATACAATGAGCAGTTCTTC CASSTSFGTVYNEQFF
TRBJ2-7 once TRBV11-2 TRBD2 TGTGCCAGCAGCTTAGGAGCGGGAGGGCCCTACGAGCAGTACTTC CASSLGAGGPYEQYF
TRBJ1-6 . TRBV4-3 TRBD1 TGCGCCAGCAGCCCCTACCGACAGGGAGGTTCACCCCTCCACTTT CASSPYRQGGSPLHF
TRBJ2-2 few TRBV10-1 . TGCGCCAGCAGTGGCAGGGCGAACACCGGGGAGCTGTTTTTT CASSGRANTGELFF
TRBJ2-3 . TRBV27 TRBD2 TGTGCCAGCAGTTCATGGACTAGCGGCACAGATACGCAGTATTTT CASSSWTSGTDTQYF
TRBJ1-2 . TRBV6-1 TRBD1 TGTGCCAGCAGTGAAGTCTACAGGGGGCCTTTCGGTGGCTACACCTTC CASSEVYRGPFGGYTF
TRBJ1-2 . TRBV11-2 TRBD1 TGTGCCAGCAGCCCCGGACAGGGAAGGGGCTATGGCTACACCTTC CASSPGQGRGYGYTF
TRBJ1-2 . TRBV19 TRBD1 TGTGCCAGTACCGCGACAGGGGTGAGCTATGGCTACACCTTC CASTATGVSYGYTF
TRBJ2-7 . TRBV19 . TGTGCCAGTAAGGACGGAGCGGGCTCCTACGAGCAGTACTTC CASKDGAGSYEQYF
TRBJ2-3 . TRBV2 . TGTGCCAGAACGACTAGCACAGATACGCAGTATTTT CARTTSTDTQYF
TRBJ2-7 . TRBV29-1 . TGCAGCGTTCGAGGGAGAATCACCTACGAGCAGTACTTC CSVRGRITYEQYF
TRBJ2-2 . TRBV5-1 TRBD2 TGCGCCAGCAGCTTGGAGCTAGCGGGAGGGTCCGGGGAGCTGTTTTTT CASSLELAGGSGELFF
TRBJ2-1 . TRBV9 . TGTGCCAGCAGCGTAGGTCGACTACACAATGAGCAGTTCTTC CASSVGRLHNEQFF
TRBJ2-1 . TRBV6-4 TRBD2 TGTGCCAGCAGTGTACTAGCGGGAGCCTACAATGAGCAGTTCTTC CASSVLAGAYNEQFF
TRBJ1-1 few TRBV10-3 . TGTGCCATCAGTGAACCGGGGGGGGTGAACACTGAAGCTTTCTTT CAISEPGGVNTEAFF
TRBJ2-1 . TRBV27 TRBD2 TGTGCCAGCATCGCCGGGACTAGCTCCCGCTCCTACAATGAGCAGTTCTTC CASIAGTSSRSYNEQFF
TRBJ1-5 . TRBV27 . TGTGCCAGCAGTCCCTTGGGCAGGCAGCCCCAGCATTTT CASSPLGRQPQHF
TRBJ2-2 . TRBV28 . TGTGCCAGCAGTCCCCAGGGTAGCACCGGGGAGCTGTTTTTT CASSPQGSTGELFF
TRBJ1-2 . TRBV5-1 . TGCGCCAGCAGCTTGGAGGGACAAAAGAGGAACTATGGCTACACCTTC CASSLEGQKRNYGYTF
TRBJ2-1 . TRBV27 TRBD2 TGTGCCAGCAGTTCCGGGACTACGAATGAGCAGTTCTTC CASSSGTTNEQFF
TRBJ2-1 . TRBV10-3 TRBD2 TGTGCCATCCGGGGGGACCTCAACAATGAGCAGTTCTTC CAIRGDLNNEQFF
TRBJ2-1 . TRBV4-1 . TGCGCCAGCAGCCAAGATCCTAGGCGGGGAAAATACAATGAGCAGTTCTTC CASSQDPRRGKYNEQFF
TRBJ2-2 . TRBV28 . TGTGCCAGCAGGTTAGGGCCCGGGGAGCTGTTTTTT CASRLGPGELFF
TRBJ1-6 few TRBV7-6 . TGTGCCAGCAGCTTAACAGGTCCATTTAATTCACCCCTCCACTTT CASSLTGPFNSPLHF
TRBJ2-1 once TRBV7-9 TRBD2 TGTGCCAGCAGCTCTAGCGGGAGGGCCAATGAGCAGTTCTTC CASSSSGRANEQFF
TRBJ2-7 . TRBV9 . TGTGCCAGCAGCTTCCCGGGGGTACGGAACGAGCAGTACTTC CASSFPGVRNEQYF
TRBJ2-7 . TRBV11-2 TRBD1 TGTGCCAGCAGCTGGGGACAGGGGTTATACGAGCAGTACTTC CASSWGQGLYEQYF
TRBJ2-7 . TRBV28 . TGTGCCAGCAGTTCCCCGGGGGGCGACGAGCAGTACTTC CASSSPGGDEQYF
TRBJ2-1 . TRBV5-6 TRBD2 TGTGCCAGCAGCTTGGTTCTAGCGGGAGGGCCCGCCTACAATGAGCAGTTCTTC CASSLVLAGGPAYNEQFF
TRBJ1-3 . TRBV10-3 . TGTGCCATCGTCGGGAACGGAAACACCATATATTTT CAIVGNGNTIYF
TRBJ2-1 . TRBV19 . TGTGCCAGTAGTACCGGCGGCCTGGCCTACAATGAGCAGTTCTTC CASSTGGLAYNEQFF
TRBJ1-5 . TRBV7-2 . TGTGCCAGCAGCTCGGACACTCCGTATAGCAATCAGCCCCAGCATTTT CASSSDTPYSNQPQHF
TRBJ1-4 . TRBV2 . TGTGCCAGCAGAGAAGGGAACCTTGCAACTAATGAAAAACTGCTTTTT CASREGNLATNEKLLF
TRBJ1-1 . TRBV10-3 . TGTGCCATCAGTGACCCGGGACTTCAGGGAACTGAAGCTTTCTTT CAISDPGLQGTEAFF
TRBJ1-1 . TRBV6-5 . TGTGTCGGGCGGACTCTGAACACTGAAGCTTTCTTT CVGRTLNTEAFF
TRBJ1-3 . TRBV28 . TGTGCCAGCCACCAACCCGACAGCGCCGGAAACACCATATATTTT CASHQPDSAGNTIYF
TRBJ2-7 . TRBV29-1 TRBD2 TGCAGCGCTCGGGGGTGGACTAGCGGGAGGGCTTACGAGCAGTACTTC CSARGWTSGRAYEQYF
TRBJ1-5 . TRBV4-1 . TGCGCCAGCAGCCCAAACCAAGGAGGGAGAATTCAGCCCCAGCATTTT CASSPNQGGRIQPQHF
TRBJ1-1 . TRBV10-1 TRBD1 TGCGCCAGCAGTGATACAGGGGTGAACACTGAAGCTTTCTTT CASSDTGVNTEAFF
TRBJ1-4 once TRBV14 . TGTGCCAGCAGCCAAGACCACCAGAATCTTCCCAGGGCGAATGAAAAACTGCTTTTT CASSQDHQNLPRANEKLLF
TRBJ1-5 . TRBV27 . TGTGCCAGCAGTTTTATCGATCAGCCCCAGCATTTT CASSFIDQPQHF
TRBJ2-7 . TRBV28 . TGTGCCACCACTGGGGCCTACTCCTACGAGCAGTACTTC CATTGAYSYEQYF
TRBJ1-2 . TRBV5-6 . TGTGCCAGCAGCACCTCAGGGTATGGCTACACCTTC CASSTSGYGYTF
TRBJ2-6 . TRBV4-3 . TGCGCCAGCAGCCTCTACACAGCGGCCCACTCTGGGGCCAACGTCCTGACTTTC CASSLYTAAHSGANVLTF